Following are 15 T cell receptor beta chains from one sample sequenced in a study of T-cell memory formation after mild COVID-19. TCRdb analysed the 5' RACE reads with MiXCR anew, one entry per CDR3 protein. Here the sample spans tens of thousands of distinct CDR3 sequences, less than 7.5% being singletons. Material for sequencing was PBMCs or a T cell subset sorted from them (not recorded which). The receptors were gathered from a man aged 18 to 35 who had mild COVID-19 (a few samples of this study predate the infection). Cell type and time point are not known.

This clonotype was counted only a few times. The CDR3 spells CASSTGTAFLEAFF. CDR3 bases: TGTGCCAGCTCGACCGGGACAGCCTTTCTAGAAGCTTTCTTT. V is TRBV18 and J is TRBJ1-1, with TRBD1 identical over 7 bases. Unmatched junction bases numbered 12, after V lost 6 bases and J lost 8 bases. Germline V lookup: CDR1 KGHSH, CDR2 LQKENI. The CDR3 contains 14 residues.

This clonotype came up a few times. The chain carries TRBV5-6 and TRBJ2-2; D gene ambiguous. In germline, CDR1 is SGHDT, CDR2 YYEEEE. The CDR3 has 12 amino acids. V shed 0 bases and J shed 6 bases, with 3 bases lying between them. CDR3 bases: TGTGCCAGCAGCTTGGTCCCCGGGGAGCTGTTTTTT. Translated, it gives CASSLVPGELFF.

The chain uses TRBV7-2 and TRBJ1-1; D not resolved. Trimming took off 6 bases at V and 1 base at J, with 12 bases between the two ends. Germline loops: CDR1 SGHTA, CDR2 FQGNSA. This CDR3 has 14 residues. Here the CDR3 DNA reads TGTGCCAGCAGACTAAACCCCGGGAACACTGAAGCTTTCTTT. Its protein product is CASRLNPGNTEAFF.

The chain joins TRBV10-3 to TRBJ1-6; possible D gene TRBD1, 5 bases. The CDR3 is 12 amino acids. Trimming cost V 2 bases and J 9 bases, with 5 bases left between them. Per germline, CDR1 ENHRY and CDR2 SYGVKD. CDR3 nucleotides: TGTGCCATCAGTGAGCAGGGTTCACCCCTCCACTTT. Translated: CAISEQGSPLHF.

The chain joins TRBV5-6 to TRBJ2-5, with 7 nucleotides matching TRBD1. V shed 1 base, J shed 0 bases, and the junction held 3 bases outside the gene matches. The CDR3 covers 15 residues. The V gene's germline CDR1 is SGHDT and CDR2 YYEEEE. CDR3 DNA: TGTGCCAGCAGCTTGTTCACAGGGGACCAAGAGACCCAGTACTTC. Residues: CASSLFTGDQETQYF.

This clonotype was observed many times. This chain joins TRBV5-1 and TRBJ2-5; 7 bases align to TRBD2. Germline CDR1 and CDR2: SGHRS and YFSETQ. The length of the CDR3 is 14 residues. The J segment lost 5 bases and the V segment lost 4 bases, leaving 8 bases of the junction unmatched. Here the CDR3 DNA reads TGCGCCAGCAGCGCCGGGACTACCGGGGAGACCCAGTACTTC. This sequence encodes CASSAGTTGETQYF.

This clonotype was detected a few times. The chain links TRBV20-1 to TRBJ2-7; TRBD2 matches 8 bases. CDR1 is DFQATT, CDR2 SNEGSKA, per germline (reference sequence). CDR3 length: 13 residues. V dropped 0 bases and J dropped 10; count of bases not matched to a gene: 8. In DNA form, the CDR3 reads TGCAGTGCTAGAGATCAGCGGGGGACGGCACAGTACTTC. Translating it yields CSARDQRGTAQYF.

This chain links TRBV5-1 with TRBJ1-1; weak D call: TRBD1 (5 bases). This CDR3 region has 13 residues. V lost 4 bases and J 11 bases, leaving 18 bases between the germline ends. Germline CDR1 reads SGHRS; CDR2 reads YFSETQ. The CDR3 spells CASSPRDALEAFF. DNA of the CDR3: TGCGCCAGCAGCCCCCGGGACGCCTTAGAGGCTTTCTTT.

J is TRBJ1-5 and V is TRBV15, with TRBD1 matching 9 bases. The V gene end was trimmed by 5 bases and the J gene end by 4 bases; junction bases not matched to a gene: 3. Germline CDR1 LNHNV, CDR2 YYDKDF (reference sequence). The CDR3 contains 14 residues. The CDR3 is CATSGTGTNQPQHF. DNA of the CDR3: TGTGCCACCAGCGGGACAGGGACAAATCAGCCCCAGCATTTT.

This clonotype was recorded a few times. V gene TRBV5-1 combines with J gene TRBJ2-5; D not certain. Germline lookup yields CDR1 SGHRS and CDR2 YFSETQ. V lost 7 bases to trimming and J lost 2 bases, with 12 bases between them. The CDR3 totals 13 residues. CDR3 region: CASRVTQQETQYF. The CDR3 bases are TGCGCCAGCCGTGTGACACAGCAAGAGACCCAGTACTTC.

This clonotype has a count of ten or more. The rearrangement joins TRBV5-1 to TRBJ1-1; TRBD1 might be the D (6 bases). Germline V CDR1 and CDR2: SGHRS, YFSETQ. The CDR3 is 14 amino acids. Trimming removed 4 bases at V and 1 base at J, with 11 bases between. CDR3 DNA: TGCGCCAGCAGCCTCCGGACAGCGAACACTGAAGCTTTCTTT. This translates into CASSLRTANTEAFF.

This chain connects TRBV20-1 to TRBJ1-4; possible D gene TRBD1, 6 bases. The CDR3 is made up of 18 amino acids. Per germline, CDR1 DFQATT and CDR2 SNEGSKA (reference sequence). V shed 3 bases and J shed 0 bases, with 20 bases lying between them. This CDR3 is CSASGAHQEGATNEKLFF. In DNA, the CDR3 is TGCAGTGCTAGCGGGGCGCACCAAGAGGGGGCAACTAATGAAAAACTGTTTTTT.

This clonotype was detected only a few times. This chain links TRBV5-1 with TRBJ2-3, with a weak D call TRBD1 (5 bases). CDR3 length: 16 amino acids. Trimming took off 4 bases at V and 0 bases at J, with 15 bases between the two ends. Germline CDR1 reads SGHRS; CDR2 reads YFSETQ. The CDR3 loop reads CASSGRTGSSTDTQYF. CDR3 bases: TGCGCCAGCAGCGGCCGTACAGGATCTAGCACAGATACGCAGTATTTT.

The chain combines TRBV5-1 with TRBJ1-2; no definite D call. There are 11 residues in the CDR3. From germline, CDR1 is SGHRS and CDR2 YFSETQ. Trimming left V 4 bases short and J 5 bases short, with 6 bases between. The chain's CDR3 is CASSNQYGYTF. CDR3 sequence (DNA): TGCGCCAGCAGCAACCAGTATGGCTACACCTTC.

This clonotype was seen more than once but under ten times. This rearrangement joins TRBV9 to TRBJ2-7; D unclear. Germline CDR1 and CDR2: SGDLS and YYNGEE. CDR3 length equals 14 residues. Trimming shortened V by 4 bases and J by 4 bases, and 15 bases separated the two germline ends. This CDR3 is CASSLEVSGYEQYF. Here the CDR3 DNA reads TGTGCCAGCAGCCTCGAGGTCAGTGGTTACGAGCAGTACTTC.